This entry lists 6 T cell receptor beta chains sequenced from one sample in a study of identical twins. TCRdb ran MiXCR on the 5' RACE reads and lists one entry per CDR3 protein. The sample lists about 470,000 distinct CDR3 sequences; roughly 24% were seen once. Another study also made use of these data, one on T cells expressing NK-cell markers.

Source material: CD4+ T cells sorted from blood. The receptors shown here come from a woman aged 18-29 years in good health.

This clonotype was counted only a few times. The CDR3 DNA reads TGTGCCAGCAGTTTGACAGATATCTATAATTCACCCCTCCACTTT. Its protein product is CASSLTDIYNSPLHF. This chain connects TRBV12-3 or TRBV12-4 to TRBJ1-6; tentatively, D is TRBD1 (5 bases). V was trimmed by 3 bases and J by 3 bases, leaving 9 bases between them. The CDR3 runs 15 residues.

The CDR3 DNA follows: TGTGCCAGCAGCGCTGGGACTAGCGGGATCTACGAGCAGTACTTC. This gives the protein CASSAGTSGIYEQYF. The genes are TRBV9 and TRBJ2-7; 13 nucleotides line up with TRBD2. After removal of 3 bases from V and 3 bases from J, the junction contained 3 bases not matched to a gene. This CDR3 is built from 15 residues. Germline V gene lookup returns CDR1 SGDLS and CDR2 YYNGEE.

There are a few counts of this clonotype. The rearrangement joins TRBV2 to TRBJ1-5; no clear D. In germline, CDR1 is SNHLY, CDR2 FYNNEI. The CDR3 has 13 residues. With 4 bases removed from V and 6 bases from J, the gap between germline ends came to 10 bases. CDR3 coding DNA: TGTGCCAGCAGTGGTTCCCGGTTTCAGCCCCAGCATTTT. It specifies CASSGSRFQPQHF.

The gene calls are TRBV5-6 and TRBJ1-4; perhaps TRBD1 as D (5 bases). Germline values: CDR1 SGHDT, CDR2 YYEEEE. The V and J ends lost 1 base and 14 bases respectively, with 12 bases between them. This CDR3 is built from 12 residues. The CDR3 nucleotides read TGTGCCAGCAGCTTGACCCAGGGACGGCTGTTTTTT. It specifies CASSLTQGRLFF.

V and J are TRBV25-1 and TRBJ2-3, with D unresolved. The V end lost 1 base, the J end lost 3 bases, and 11 bases lay between the germline ends. Germline V gene sequence: CDR1 MGHDK, CDR2 SYGVNS. The CDR3 is 15 residues long. Here the CDR3 DNA reads TGTGCCAGCAGTGAATTGGGGAAGGGAACAGATACGCAGTATTTT. Amino acids: CASSELGKGTDTQYF.

The rearrangement links TRBV7-2 to TRBJ2-5; the D is unclear. CDR1 and CDR2 from the germline V gene are SGHTA and FQGNSA. Trimming left V 5 bases short and J 5 bases short, with 9 bases between. The length of the CDR3 is 12 residues. CDR3 nucleotide sequence: TGTGCCAGCAGCGGGGTTCGCGAGACCCAGTACTTC. It translates to CASSGVRETQYF.